Listed here are 9 T cell receptor beta chains from one sample, sequenced in a study of T cell responses to AZD1222 COVID-19 vaccine. TCRdb's copy holds only in-frame clones and misses some; the assay was immunoSEQ multiplex PCR. The sample carries around 140,000 clones, approximately 91% recorded once. The sequencing here drew on peripheral blood, taken on day 0 of AZD1222 vaccination. The receptor set was obtained from an adult in good health.

The CDR3: CATSDASGTPYEQYF. CDR3 coding DNA: TGTGCCACCAGTGACGCTAGCGGGACTCCCTACGAGCAGTACTTC. This chain joins TRBV24-1 and TRBJ2-7, with 9 positions matching TRBD2. Per germline, CDR1 KGHDR and CDR2 SFDVKD. The CDR3 is made up of 15 amino acids. V lost 4 bases and J lost 2; bases outside the gene matches: 5.

The J gene is TRBJ2-3, the V gene TRBV5-4; 10 bases fit TRBD1. The CDR3 contains 16 residues. Germline loops: CDR1 SGHNT, CDR2 YYREEE (reference sequence). The V segment lost 0 bases and the J segment 1 base; nucleotides outside the gene matches: 2. The CDR3 DNA reads TGTGCCAGCAGCTTGGGAGGGACAGGGGGCACAGATACGCAGTATTTT. This codes for CASSLGGTGGTDTQYF.

In this sample, this clone turned up once. The V call is TRBV3-1 (or the pseudogene TRBV3-2), the J call TRBJ1-2, with TRBD1 identical over 7 bases. V was pared by 0 bases and J by 7 bases, with 11 bases of the junction left unmatched. The CDR3 spans 16 residues. The V gene's germline CDR1 is LGHDT and CDR2 YNNKEL (reference sequence). The CDR3 spells CASSQDLETGTSGYTF. The CDR3 DNA reads TGTGCCAGCAGCCAAGATCTCGAGACAGGGACTTCTGGCTACACCTTC.

This sequence joins TRBV28 and TRBJ1-2; weak D call: TRBD1 (5 bases). V lost 6 bases, J lost 4 bases, and 24 bases lay in between. The germline V gene encodes CDR1 MDHEN and CDR2 SYDVKM. The CDR3 loop spans 17 amino acids. Here the CDR3 reads CASRLTRTRSTSYGYTF. The CDR3 DNA follows: TGTGCCAGCAGACTAACTCGGACACGGTCCACCTCCTATGGCTACACCTTC.

The rearrangement links TRBV6-4 to TRBJ2-1; the match to TRBD2 covers 7 bases. This CDR3 contains 13 residues. V lost 6 bases, J lost 7 bases, and 6 bases stayed unmatched. The germline gives CDR1 MRHNA, CDR2 SNTAGT. The CDR3 loop is CASSPMGGNEQFF. CDR3 sequence (DNA): TGTGCCAGCAGCCCTATGGGAGGGAATGAGCAGTTCTTC.

V usage is TRBV5-4 and J usage is TRBJ1-1; 7 bases fit TRBD1. Germline CDR1 and CDR2: SGHNT and YYREEE (reference sequence). With 4 bases clipped from V and 2 bases from J, the junction kept 5 bases outside the gene matches. This CDR3 is 14 amino acids long. This CDR3 is CASSRDRLNTEAFF. In DNA form, the CDR3 reads TGTGCCAGCAGCCGGGACAGACTAAACACTGAAGCTTTCTTT. Full variable domain (rest looked up from reference TRBV5-4 and TRBJ1-1): ETGVTQSPTHLIKTRGQQVTLRCSSQSGHNTVSWYQQALGQGPQFIFQYYREEENGRGNFPPRFSGLQFPNYSSELNVNALELDDSALYLCASSRDRLNTEAFFGQGTRLTVV.

V is TRBV18 and J is TRBJ1-3; D may be TRBD1 (5 bases). Germline V lookup: CDR1 KGHSH, CDR2 LQKENI. The CDR3 length is 17 residues. V was cut by 2 bases and J by 0 bases, with 14 bases left in between. The CDR3 coding sequence is TGTGCCAGCTCACCATCAGGGAGAGGGTTCTCTGGAAACACCATATATTTT. This encodes CASSPSGRGFSGNTIYF.

The V call is TRBV12-3 or TRBV12-4, the J call TRBJ1-1; D is undetermined. The CDR3 loop spans 13 amino acids. V was clipped by 5 bases and J by 1 base, with 8 bases between them. The CDR3 DNA is TGTGCCAGCAGTACGACATCGAACACTGAAGCTTTCTTT. It translates to CASSTTSNTEAFF.

This chain joins TRBV12-3 or TRBV12-4 and TRBJ1-4, with unresolved D. V was cut by 4 bases and J by 5 bases, with 8 bases left in between. The length of the CDR3 is 13 residues. CDR3 sequence reads: CASSSRENEKLFF. The CDR3 DNA is TGTGCCAGCAGTTCGAGGGAGAATGAAAAACTGTTTTTT.